This T cell receptor beta chain was sequenced during a study of cytomegalovirus exposure and HLA in healthy donors. It was the roughly 130-subject validation cohort, separate from the approximately 620-subject first cohort, to which the donors belonged. TCRdb keeps only in-frame clones here, not all; method: immunoSEQ multiplex PCR. The sample has 70,000 or so clones, about 94% seen once. The CDR3 extends over 15 amino acids. Germline lookup yields CDR1 SGHVS and CDR2 FQNEAQ. Trimming took 2 bases from V and 1 from J, leaving 11 bases between them. The genes are TRBV7-8 and TRBJ2-5; the D gene is possibly TRBD2 (5 bases). The source of this sequence is a young man in good health and CMV-seropositive. The sample taken for sequencing was PBMCs. CDR3 coding DNA: TGTGCCAGCAGCTTAAAGCGGAAGTCCCAAGAGACCCAGTACTTC. Amino acid sequence: CASSLKRKSQETQYF.